The 11 T cell receptor beta chains presented below share a single source sample, sequenced in a study of response to subunit inactivated influenza vaccine. TCRdb used MiXCR to reprocess the RT-PCR reads, holding one entry per CDR3 protein. The table lists 500,000 to 550,000 distinct CDR3 sequences, roughly 23% of them singletons. The same sample was also studied in work on T cells expressing NK-cell markers. According to that study: The authors made TCR beta cDNA libraries by 5'RACE template switching. This switching added a universal primer site and UMIs.

The specimen comprised CD4+ T cells sorted from PBMCs, sampled about 12 days after vaccination. Receptors were obtained from a man aged 50 to 60 who received an inactivated influenza vaccine.

This clonotype was observed a few times. The rearrangement links TRBV15 to TRBJ2-2; 16 nucleotides agree with TRBD2. The CDR3 consists of 18 residues. Germline V gene data show CDR1 as LNHNV and CDR2 as YYDKDF (reference sequence). Germline trimming cut 5 bases from V and 6 bases from J; bases unmatched to any gene: 9. The CDR3 DNA sequence: TGTGCCACCAGCGGACTCCCGGGACTAGCGGGGGGGCCCGGGGAGCTGTTTTTT. Translated: CATSGLPGLAGGPGELFF.

This clonotype was detected a few times. The V gene is TRBV10-3, the J gene TRBJ2-1; a weak D match, TRBD1 (6 bases). Germline values: CDR1 ENHRY, CDR2 SYGVKD. The CDR3 contains 15 residues. The V and J ends lost 4 bases and 0 bases respectively, with 10 bases between them. CDR3 in DNA: TGTGCCATCAGTGGACAGGACTTCTCCTACAATGAGCAGTTCTTC. This codes for CAISGQDFSYNEQFF.

The CDR3 DNA is TGCGCCAGCAGCAGGTTAGAGGAGACCCAGTACTTC. This encodes CASSRLEETQYF. This chain joins TRBV5-1 and TRBJ2-5; D unclear. Trimming stripped 4 bases from V and 5 bases from J, with 9 bases between. The CDR3 is 12 residues long. Germline CDR1 is SGHRS and CDR2 is YFSETQ.

The chain uses TRBV7-8 and TRBJ2-7, with TRBD1 identical over 9 bases. Per germline, CDR1 SGHVS and CDR2 FQNEAQ. This CDR3 region has 16 residues. The trim removed 5 bases at V and 1 base at J, leaving 9 bases unmatched. The CDR3 loop reads CASSTRGGQGSYEQYF. In DNA form, the CDR3 reads TGTGCCAGCAGCACCAGGGGGGGACAGGGATCCTACGAGCAGTACTTC.

The CDR3: CASRADRASYF. CDR3 bases: TGTGCCAGCAGGGCCGACAGGGCGTCGTACTTC. J is TRBJ2-4 and V is TRBV28, with TRBD1 matching 7 bases. The germline CDR1 and CDR2 sequences are MDHEN and SYDVKM. This CDR3 comprises 11 residues. The V segment lost 6 bases and the J segment 15 bases; nucleotides outside the gene matches: 8.

Turning to this clonotype: A much larger clone sits a single nucleotide away, making a read error possible. The chain has TRBV6-2 or TRBV6-3 and TRBJ2-7; 11 bases map to TRBD2. Germline V gene data show CDR1 as MNHEY and CDR2 as SVGEGT. This CDR3 is 14 amino acids long. The CDR3 coding sequence is TGTGCCAGCAGTAAACTAGCGGGAGTTCTTGAGCAGCACTTC. Residues: CASSKLAGVLEQHF.

This clonotype was counted only a few times. This chain connects TRBV20-1 to TRBJ1-2; 7 nucleotides match TRBD1. The CDR3 sequence is 13 residues long. Per the germline V gene, CDR1 is DFQATT and CDR2 is SNEGSKA (reference sequence). Losses at the gene ends were 6 bases for V and 2 bases for J; bases not matched to a gene: 6. The CDR3 nucleotides are TGCAGTGCAGAGGACAGGAGAAACTATGGCTACACCTTC. Encoded protein: CSAEDRRNYGYTF.

This clonotype has more than one count but fewer than ten. V is TRBV20-1 and J is TRBJ1-2; D gene uncertain. The CDR3 is 9 residues long. CDR1 and CDR2 from the germline V gene are DFQATT and SNEGSKA (reference sequence). Trimming stripped 0 bases from V and 8 bases from J, with 1 base between. The CDR3 DNA follows: TGCAGTGCTAGAGACGGCTACACCTTC. It is translated as CSARDGYTF.

Ten or more counts support this clonotype. The chain recombines TRBV20-1 with TRBJ1-1; unclear D gene. In germline, CDR1 is DFQATT, CDR2 SNEGSKA (reference sequence). This CDR3 spans 11 amino acids. V lost 4 bases and J 4 bases, leaving 7 bases between the germline ends. The CDR3: CSAKASTEAFF. The CDR3 DNA reads as TGCAGTGCTAAGGCGAGCACTGAAGCTTTCTTT.

This clonotype has more than one count but fewer than ten. At one end the junction does not follow the germline gene, possibly because of a read error. The V and J genes are TRBV7-9 and TRBJ2-7; D is ambiguous. Germline lookup yields CDR1 SEHNR and CDR2 FQNEAQ (reference sequence). This CDR3 comprises 12 residues. The CDR3 reads CASSQDGVGWNF. The DNA of the CDR3 is TGTGCCAGCAGCCAGGATGGAGTGGGTTGGAACTTC.

The V and J genes are TRBV20-1 and TRBJ2-3; 10 bases align to TRBD2. Losses at the gene ends were 3 bases for V and 11 bases for J; bases not matched to a gene: 11. The germline V gene has CDR1 DFQATT and CDR2 SNEGSKA (reference sequence). The CDR3 runs to 14 residues. Written as DNA, the CDR3 is TGCAGTGCTAGGTTAAGCGGGAGGGCCCAGGAGCAGTATTTT. Encoded protein: CSARLSGRAQEQYF.